The present entry profiles one T cell receptor beta chain with its context. What it binds is unknown. This sample was included in a study of shared clonotypes between healthy human individuals. Study-wide findings and caveats: Non-shared clonotypes showed lower generation probabilities than clonotypes common to all four donors.

Profiling relied on immunoSEQ multiplex PCR, and the TCRdb table lists in-frame clones only, not all of them. This table holds millions of clones, approximately 92% found once. Trimming took off 0 bases at V and 4 bases at J, with 16 bases between the two ends. There are 17 residues in the CDR3. The germline gives CDR1 SGDLS, CDR2 YYNGEE. The V gene is TRBV9, the J gene TRBJ2-2, with D perhaps matching TRBD1 or TRBD2 (7 bases each). The specimen sequenced was naive CD4+ T cells sorted from blood. Stated subset: CD45RA+ positively selected. The TCR comes from a man aged 18-30 years in good health. DNA of the CDR3: TGTGCCAGCAGCGTAGTGGGGAGGGGGCCGGTCACCGGGGAGCTGTTTTTT. As protein: CASSVVGRGPVTGELFF.